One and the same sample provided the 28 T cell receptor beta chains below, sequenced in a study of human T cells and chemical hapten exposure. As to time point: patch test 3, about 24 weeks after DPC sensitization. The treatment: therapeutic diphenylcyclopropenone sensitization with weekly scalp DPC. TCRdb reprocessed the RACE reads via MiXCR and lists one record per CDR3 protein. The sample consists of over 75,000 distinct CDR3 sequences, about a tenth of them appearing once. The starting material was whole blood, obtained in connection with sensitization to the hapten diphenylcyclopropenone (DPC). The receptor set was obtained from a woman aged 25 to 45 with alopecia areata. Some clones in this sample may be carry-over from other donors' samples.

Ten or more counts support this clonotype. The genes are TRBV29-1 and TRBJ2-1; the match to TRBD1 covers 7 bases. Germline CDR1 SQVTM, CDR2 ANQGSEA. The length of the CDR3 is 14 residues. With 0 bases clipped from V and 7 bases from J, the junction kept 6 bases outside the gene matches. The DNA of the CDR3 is TGCAGCGTTGAAGAATGGACAGGTTGGAATGAGCAGTTCTTC. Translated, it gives CSVEEWTGWNEQFF.

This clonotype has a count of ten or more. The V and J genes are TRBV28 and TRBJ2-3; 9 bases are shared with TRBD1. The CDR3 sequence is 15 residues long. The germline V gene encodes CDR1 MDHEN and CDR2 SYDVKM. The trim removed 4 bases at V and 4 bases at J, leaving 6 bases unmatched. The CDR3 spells CASSSRDRAPDTQYF. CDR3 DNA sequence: TGTGCCAGCAGTTCAAGGGACAGGGCCCCAGATACGCAGTATTTT.

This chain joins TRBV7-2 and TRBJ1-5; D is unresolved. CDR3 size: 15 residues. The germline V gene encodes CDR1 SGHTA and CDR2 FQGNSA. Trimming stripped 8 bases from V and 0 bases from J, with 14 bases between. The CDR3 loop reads CASVASLHSNQPQHF. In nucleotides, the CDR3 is TGTGCCAGCGTTGCCTCCCTCCATAGCAATCAGCCCCAGCATTTT.

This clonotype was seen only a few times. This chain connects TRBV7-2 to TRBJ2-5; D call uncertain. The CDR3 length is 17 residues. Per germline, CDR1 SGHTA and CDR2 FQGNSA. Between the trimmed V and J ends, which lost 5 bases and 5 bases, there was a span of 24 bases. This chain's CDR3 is CASSLIGPFPPGETQYF. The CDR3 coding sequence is TGTGCCAGCAGCCTCATTGGACCTTTTCCCCCCGGCGAGACCCAGTACTTC. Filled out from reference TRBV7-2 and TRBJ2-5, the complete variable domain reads GAGVSQSPSNKVTEKGKDVELRCDPISGHTALYWYRQSLGQGLEFLIYFQGNSAPDKSGLPSDRFSAERTGGSVSTLTIQRTQQEDSAVYLCASSLIGPFPPGETQYFGPGTRLLVL.

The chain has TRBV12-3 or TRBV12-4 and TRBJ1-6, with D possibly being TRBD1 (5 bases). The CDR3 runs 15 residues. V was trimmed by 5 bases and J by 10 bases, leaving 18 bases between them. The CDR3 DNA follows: TGTGCCAGCAGTCTGGACGGGACTACCGGCTCACCCCTCCACTTT. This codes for CASSLDGTTGSPLHF.

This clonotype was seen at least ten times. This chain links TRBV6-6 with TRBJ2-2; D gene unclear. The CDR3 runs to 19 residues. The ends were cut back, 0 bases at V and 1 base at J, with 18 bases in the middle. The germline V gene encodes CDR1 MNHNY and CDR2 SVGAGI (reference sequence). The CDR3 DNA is TGTGCCAGCAGTTACTCGAACGATCCAACTAATCAGAACACCGGGGAGCTGTTTTTT. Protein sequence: CASSYSNDPTNQNTGELFF.

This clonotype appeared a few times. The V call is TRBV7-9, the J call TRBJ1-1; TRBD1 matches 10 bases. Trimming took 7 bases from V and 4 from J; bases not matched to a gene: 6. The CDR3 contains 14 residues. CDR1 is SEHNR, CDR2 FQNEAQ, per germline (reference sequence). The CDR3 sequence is CASTWDRGGTEAFF. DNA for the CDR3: TGTGCCAGCACCTGGGACAGGGGCGGCACTGAAGCTTTCTTT.

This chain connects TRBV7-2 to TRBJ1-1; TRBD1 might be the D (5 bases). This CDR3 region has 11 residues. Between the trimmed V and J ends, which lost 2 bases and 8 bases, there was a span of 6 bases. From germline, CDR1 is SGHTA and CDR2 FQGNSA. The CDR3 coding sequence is TGTGCCAGCAGCTTATGGACAGAAGCTTTCTTT. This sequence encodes CASSLWTEAFF.

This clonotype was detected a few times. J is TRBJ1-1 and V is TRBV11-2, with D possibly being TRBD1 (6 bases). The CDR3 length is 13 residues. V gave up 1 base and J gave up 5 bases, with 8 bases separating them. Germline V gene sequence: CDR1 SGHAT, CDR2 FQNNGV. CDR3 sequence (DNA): TGTGCCAGCAGCTTAGTCCAGGGGACTGAAGCTTTCTTT. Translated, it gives CASSLVQGTEAFF.

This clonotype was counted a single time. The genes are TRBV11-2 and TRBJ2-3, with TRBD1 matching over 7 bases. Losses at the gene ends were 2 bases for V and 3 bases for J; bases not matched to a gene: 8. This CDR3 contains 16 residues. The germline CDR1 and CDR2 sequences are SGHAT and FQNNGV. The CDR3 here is CASSLTPGQPTDTQYF. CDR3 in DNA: TGTGCCAGCAGCTTAACCCCGGGACAGCCGACAGATACGCAGTATTTT.

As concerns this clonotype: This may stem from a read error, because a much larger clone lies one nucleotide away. The CDR3 DNA follows: TGTGCCAGCAGCCCGCAATCAGAGAACACCGGGGGGCTGTTTTTT. Translated: CASSPQSENTGGLFF. The genes are TRBV11-3 and TRBJ2-2; the D gene is possibly TRBD2 (6 bases). CDR1 and CDR2 from the germline V gene are SGHNT and YENEEA. The CDR3 contains 15 residues.

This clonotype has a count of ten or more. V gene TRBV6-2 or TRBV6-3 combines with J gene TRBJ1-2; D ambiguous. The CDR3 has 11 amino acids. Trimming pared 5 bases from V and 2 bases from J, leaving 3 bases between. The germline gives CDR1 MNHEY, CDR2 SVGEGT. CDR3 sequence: CASSGNYGYTF. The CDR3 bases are TGTGCCAGCAGTGGAAACTATGGCTACACCTTC.

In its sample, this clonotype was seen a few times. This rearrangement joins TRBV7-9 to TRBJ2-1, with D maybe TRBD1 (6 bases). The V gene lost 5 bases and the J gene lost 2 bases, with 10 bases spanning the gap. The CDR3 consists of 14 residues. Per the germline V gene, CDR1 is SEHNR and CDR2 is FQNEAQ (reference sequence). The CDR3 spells CASSPDRTYNEQFF. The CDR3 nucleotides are TGTGCCAGCAGCCCCGACAGGACCTACAATGAGCAGTTCTTC.

The DNA of the CDR3 is TGCGCCAGCAGCCAACTTTTAAGAGGAGGGATCCAAGAGACCCAGTACTTC. This codes for CASSQLLRGGIQETQYF. The chain is built from TRBV4-1 and TRBJ2-5; weak D call: TRBD2 (6 bases). This CDR3 region has 17 residues. Trimming removed 2 bases at V and 1 base at J, with 17 bases between. CDR1 is MGHRA, CDR2 YSYEKL, per germline.

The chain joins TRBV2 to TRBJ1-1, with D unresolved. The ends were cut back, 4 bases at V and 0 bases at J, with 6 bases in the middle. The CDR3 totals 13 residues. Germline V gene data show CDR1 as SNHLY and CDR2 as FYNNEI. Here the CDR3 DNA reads TGTGCCAGCAGTGGTGACATGAACACTGAAGCTTTCTTT. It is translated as CASSGDMNTEAFF.

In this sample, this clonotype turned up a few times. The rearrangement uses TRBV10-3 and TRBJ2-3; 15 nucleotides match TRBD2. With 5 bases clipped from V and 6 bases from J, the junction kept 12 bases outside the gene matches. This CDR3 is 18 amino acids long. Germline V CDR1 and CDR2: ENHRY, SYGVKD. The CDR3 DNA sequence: TGTGCCATCAGTCCTGGACTAGCGGGAGGGCCCGTTTGGGATACGCAGTATTTT. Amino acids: CAISPGLAGGPVWDTQYF.

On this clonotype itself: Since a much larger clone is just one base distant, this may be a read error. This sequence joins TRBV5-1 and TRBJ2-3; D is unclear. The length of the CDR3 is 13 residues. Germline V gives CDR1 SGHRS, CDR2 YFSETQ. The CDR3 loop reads CASSTIGTDTQCF. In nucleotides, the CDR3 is TGCGCCAGCAGCACCATAGGCACAGATACGCAGTGTTTT.

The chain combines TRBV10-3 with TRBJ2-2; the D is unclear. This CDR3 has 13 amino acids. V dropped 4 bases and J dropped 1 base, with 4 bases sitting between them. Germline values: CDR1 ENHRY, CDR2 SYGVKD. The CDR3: CAISGVNTGELFF. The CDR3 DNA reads TGTGCCATCAGTGGAGTGAACACCGGGGAGCTGTTTTTT.

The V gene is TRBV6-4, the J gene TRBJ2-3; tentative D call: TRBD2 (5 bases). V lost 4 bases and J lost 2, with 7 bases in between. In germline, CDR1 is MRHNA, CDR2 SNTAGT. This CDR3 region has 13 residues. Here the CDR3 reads CASSGRATDTQYF. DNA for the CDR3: TGTGCCAGCAGTGGGCGGGCCACAGATACGCAGTATTTT.

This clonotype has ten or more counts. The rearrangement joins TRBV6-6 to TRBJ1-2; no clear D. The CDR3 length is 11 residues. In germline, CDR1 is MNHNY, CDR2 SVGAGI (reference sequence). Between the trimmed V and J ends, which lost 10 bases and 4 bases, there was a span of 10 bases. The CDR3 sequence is CATTPIYGYTF. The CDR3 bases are TGTGCCACCACCCCAATCTATGGCTACACCTTC.

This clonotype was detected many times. CDR3 sequence reads: CASSPKDRGTEAFF. The CDR3 DNA reads as TGTGCCAGCTCACCAAAGGACAGGGGTACTGAAGCTTTCTTT. The chain couples TRBV18 to TRBJ1-1, with 9 bases identical to TRBD1. V was pared by 2 bases and J by 5 bases, with 3 bases of the junction left unmatched. This CDR3 has 14 residues. Per the germline V gene, CDR1 is KGHSH and CDR2 is LQKENI. Based on the CDR3 plus reference TRBV18 and TRBJ1-1, the full variable domain is NAGVMQNPRHLVRRRGQEARLRCSPMKGHSHVYWYRQLPEEGLKFMVYLQKENIIDESGMPKERFSAEFPKEGPSILRIQQVVRGDSAAYFCASSPKDRGTEAFFGQGTRLTVV.

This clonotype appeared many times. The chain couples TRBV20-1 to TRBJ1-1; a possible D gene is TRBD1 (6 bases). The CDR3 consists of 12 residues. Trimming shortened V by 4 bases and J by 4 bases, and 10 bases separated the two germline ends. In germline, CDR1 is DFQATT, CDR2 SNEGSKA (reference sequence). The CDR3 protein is CSANVGGTEAFF. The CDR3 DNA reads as TGCAGTGCTAATGTAGGGGGCACTGAAGCTTTCTTT.

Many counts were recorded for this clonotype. The CDR3 sequence is CSVGQVLSYGYTF. The CDR3 DNA reads as TGCAGCGTTGGACAGGTCTTGAGCTATGGCTACACCTTC. The rearrangement links TRBV29-1 to TRBJ1-2; a weak D match, TRBD1 (6 bases). V was trimmed by 4 bases and J by 4 bases, leaving 13 bases between them. Germline V lookup: CDR1 SQVTM, CDR2 ANQGSEA. The CDR3 is 13 amino acids.

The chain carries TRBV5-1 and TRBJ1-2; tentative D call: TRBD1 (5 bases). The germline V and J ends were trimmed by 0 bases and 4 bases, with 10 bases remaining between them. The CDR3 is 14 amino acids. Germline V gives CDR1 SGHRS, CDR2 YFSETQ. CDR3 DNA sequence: TGCGCCAGCAGCTTGGCCCCAGACAGCTATGGCTACACCTTC. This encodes CASSLAPDSYGYTF.

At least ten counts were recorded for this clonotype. CDR3 in DNA: TGTGCCAGCAGCTCTAGACTAGCGGAAACCTACGAGCAGTACTTC. This gives the protein CASSSRLAETYEQYF. The chain links TRBV7-8 to TRBJ2-7; 9 bases are a match to TRBD2. Germline values: CDR1 SGHVS, CDR2 FQNEAQ. CDR3 length equals 15 residues. V gave up 4 bases and J gave up 2 bases; unmatched junction bases: 6.

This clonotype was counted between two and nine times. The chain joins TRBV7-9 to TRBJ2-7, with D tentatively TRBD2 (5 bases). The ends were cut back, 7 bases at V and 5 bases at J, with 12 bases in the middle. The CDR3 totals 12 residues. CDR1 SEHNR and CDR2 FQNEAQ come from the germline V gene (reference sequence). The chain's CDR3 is CASTDYQDEQYF. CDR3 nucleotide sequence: TGTGCCAGCACCGACTATCAAGACGAGCAGTACTTC.

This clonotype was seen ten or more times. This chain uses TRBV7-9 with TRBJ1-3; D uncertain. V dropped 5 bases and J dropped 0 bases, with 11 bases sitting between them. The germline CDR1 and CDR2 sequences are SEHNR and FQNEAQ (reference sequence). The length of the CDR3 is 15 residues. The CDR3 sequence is CASSRGGFSGNTIYF. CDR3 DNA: TGTGCCAGCAGCCGAGGCGGTTTCTCTGGAAACACCATATATTTT.

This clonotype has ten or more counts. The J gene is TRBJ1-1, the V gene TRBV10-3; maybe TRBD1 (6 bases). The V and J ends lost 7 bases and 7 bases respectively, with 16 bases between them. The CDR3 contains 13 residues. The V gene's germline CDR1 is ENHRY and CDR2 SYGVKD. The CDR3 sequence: CAITSDSENEAFF. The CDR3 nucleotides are TGTGCCATCACCTCGGACAGCGAAAATGAAGCTTTCTTT.